A single sample is the source of the 23 T cell receptor beta chains below, sequenced in a study of T cell changes during pregnancy in multiple sclerosis. Generated by immunoSEQ multiplex PCR, the TCRdb table keeps only in-frame clones and is missing some. The sample consists of about 100,000 clones, approximately 93% of them appearing once. The sequencing here drew on peripheral blood, taken after pregnancy. The source is a female donor with multiple sclerosis, enrolled in a pregnancy study.

The V call is TRBV5-1, the J call TRBJ1-2; tentative D call: TRBD1 (5 bases). This CDR3 spans 15 amino acids. In germline, CDR1 is SGHRS, CDR2 YFSETQ. V lost 0 bases and J 6 bases, leaving 15 bases between the germline ends. In nucleotides, the CDR3 is TGCGCCAGCAGCTTGGAGTTTGCAGGGCCGGATGGCTACACCTTC. Translation: CASSLEFAGPDGYTF.

This chain uses TRBV7-9 with TRBJ2-2; maybe TRBD1 (6 bases). Between the trimmed V and J ends, which lost 10 bases and 0 bases, there was a span of 12 bases. Germline lookup yields CDR1 SEHNR and CDR2 FQNEAQ (reference sequence). CDR3 length: 14 amino acids. CDR3 coding DNA: TGTGCCATCCCACGGACAGCGAACACCGGGGAGCTGTTTTTT. Amino acid sequence: CAIPRTANTGELFF.

This clone was recorded once. The chain employs TRBV14 and TRBJ2-1; D might be TRBD2 (6 bases). The length of the CDR3 is 15 residues. V was shortened by 1 base and J by 3 bases, with 10 bases between the two germline ends. The germline CDR1 and CDR2 sequences are SGHDN and FVKESK. In DNA form, the CDR3 reads TGTGCCAGCAGCCAAGGGGACTCTTACTACAATGAGCAGTTCTTC. This translates into CASSQGDSYYNEQFF.

The V and J genes are TRBV7-7 and TRBJ2-1; maybe TRBD1 (6 bases). The V gene's germline CDR1 is SSHAT and CDR2 FNYEAQ (reference sequence). The CDR3 has 15 residues. The germline V and J ends were trimmed by 5 bases and 0 bases, with 11 bases remaining between them. The DNA for the CDR3 is TGTGCCAGCAGCCCCGGCAGGGGCTCCTACAATGAGCAGTTCTTC. Protein: CASSPGRGSYNEQFF.

V gene TRBV5-6 combines with J gene TRBJ1-1; 7 bases line up with TRBD1. After removal of 0 bases from V and 5 bases from J, the junction contained 4 bases not matched to a gene. Germline V gene lookup returns CDR1 SGHDT and CDR2 YYEEEE. The CDR3 runs 14 residues. CDR3 in DNA: TGTGCCAGCAGCTTGGTTTCAGGGGGTACTGAAGCTTTCTTT. Translating it yields CASSLVSGGTEAFF.

The rearrangement links TRBV7-9 to TRBJ2-7; 9 bases map to TRBD2. The CDR3 totals 19 residues. Germline V lookup: CDR1 SEHNR, CDR2 FQNEAQ (reference sequence). Germline trimming cut 1 base from V and 1 base from J; bases unmatched to any gene: 14. This CDR3 is CASSLEVGSGSWYSYEQYF. DNA for the CDR3: TGTGCCAGCAGCTTAGAGGTCGGTAGCGGGAGTTGGTATTCCTACGAGCAGTACTTC.

This sequence joins TRBV14 and TRBJ1-2, with unresolved D. V gave up 1 base and J gave up 4 bases, with 13 bases separating them. The length of the CDR3 is 15 residues. Per the germline V gene, CDR1 is SGHDN and CDR2 is FVKESK. DNA for the CDR3: TGTGCCAGCAGCCAAGGGTTCGGTCCGTCCTATGGCTACACCTTC. This gives the protein CASSQGFGPSYGYTF.

The chain has TRBV18 and TRBJ2-2; 8 positions agree with TRBD2. There are 18 residues in the CDR3. With 1 base clipped from V and 4 bases from J, the junction kept 11 bases outside the gene matches. Germline loops: CDR1 KGHSH, CDR2 LQKENI. CDR3 bases: TGTGCCAGCTCACCACTCCTAGCGGGCATCGGGAGCACCGGGGAGCTGTTTTTT. As protein: CASSPLLAGIGSTGELFF. The whole variable domain, filled in from reference TRBV18 and TRBJ2-2, reads NAGVMQNPRHLVRRRGQEARLRCSPMKGHSHVYWYRQLPEEGLKFMVYLQKENIIDESGMPKERFSAEFPKEGPSILRIQQVVRGDSAAYFCASSPLLAGIGSTGELFFGEGSRLTVL.

The V call is TRBV4-3, the J call TRBJ2-6; no clear D. Germline values: CDR1 LGHNA, CDR2 YSLEER. The V gene lost 1 base and the J gene lost 0 bases, with 7 bases spanning the gap. The CDR3 has 16 residues. The CDR3 is CASSQALISGANVLTF. Written as DNA, the CDR3 is TGCGCCAGCAGCCAAGCGCTAATCTCTGGGGCCAACGTCCTGACTTTC.

This chain joins TRBV4-1 and TRBJ1-5; 9 nucleotides agree with TRBD1. Germline V gives CDR1 MGHRA, CDR2 YSYEKL. The CDR3 has 14 residues. V shed 4 bases and J 5 bases; nucleotides not matched to a gene: 3. In nucleotides, the CDR3 is TGCGCCAGCAGCCCGGGACAGGGCTATCAGCCCCAGCATTTT. This gives the protein CASSPGQGYQPQHF.

The genes are TRBV4-3 and TRBJ2-1, with a weak D call TRBD2 (5 bases). CDR3 length: 15 residues. CDR1 and CDR2 from the germline V gene are LGHNA and YSLEER. Between the trimmed V and J ends, which lost 4 bases and 10 bases, there was a span of 20 bases. Written as DNA, the CDR3 is TGCGCCAGCAGCCCAGGACTTGACGCGGTGATAGAGCAGTTCTTC. Residues: CASSPGLDAVIEQFF.

V gene TRBV7-2 combines with J gene TRBJ2-1; a possible D gene is TRBD2 (6 bases). With 7 bases removed from V and 5 bases from J, the gap between germline ends came to 18 bases. CDR3 length: 15 residues. Germline CDR1 reads SGHTA; CDR2 reads FQGNSA. CDR3 region: CASTPWGELDNEQFF. CDR3 bases: TGTGCCAGCACCCCCTGGGGGGAACTAGACAATGAGCAGTTCTTC. The full variable domain, its missing parts supplied by reference TRBV7-2 and TRBJ2-1, is GAGVSQSPSNKVTEKGKDVELRCDPISGHTALYWYRQSLGQGLEFLIYFQGNSAPDKSGLPSDRFSAERTGGSVSTLTIQRTQQEDSAVYLCASTPWGELDNEQFFGPGTRLTVL.

The CDR3, as DNA: TGTGCCAGCAGTGAATATAGGTTACATGGGGCAGGGCGAGGCATTCAGTACTTC. It encodes CASSEYRLHGAGRGIQYF. The rearrangement joins TRBV25-1 to TRBJ2-4, with D possibly matching TRBD1 (5 bases). This CDR3 contains 18 residues. Per the germline V gene, CDR1 is MGHDK and CDR2 is SYGVNS. V lost 0 bases to trimming and J lost 9 bases, with 24 bases between them.

V and J are TRBV5-1 and TRBJ1-2; 8 bases are shared with TRBD1. The CDR3 length is 14 residues. The ends lost 3 bases at V and 4 bases at J; junction bases unmatched: 5. The germline CDR1 and CDR2 sequences are SGHRS and YFSETQ. DNA of the CDR3: TGCGCCAGCAGCTCCAACGACAGGGGCTATGGCTACACCTTC. Protein product: CASSSNDRGYGYTF. Full variable domain (rest looked up from reference TRBV5-1 and TRBJ1-2): KAGVTQTPRYLIKTRGQQVTLSCSPISGHRSVSWYQQTPGQGLQFLFEYFSETQRNKGNFPGRFSGRQFSNSRSEMNVSTLELGDSALYLCASSSNDRGYGYTFGSGTRLTVV.

This chain connects TRBV28 to TRBJ1-4; D remains ambiguous. Germline CDR1 and CDR2: MDHEN and SYDVKM. The CDR3 length is 15 residues. With 6 bases removed from V and 8 bases from J, the gap between germline ends came to 19 bases. CDR3 coding DNA: TGTGCCAGCAGGCTATCGGGAGATAGAGGGGAAAAACTGTTTTTT. Protein: CASRLSGDRGEKLFF.

V is TRBV19 and J is TRBJ2-3, with D unclear. Trimming cost V 11 bases and J 6 bases, with 12 bases left between them. CDR1 is LNHDA and CDR2 is SQIVND in the germline V gene (reference sequence). This CDR3 region has 11 residues. CDR3 sequence: CASGWVDTQYF. CDR3 coding DNA: TGTGCCTCCGGGTGGGTGGATACGCAGTATTTT.

The chain joins TRBV6-1 to TRBJ1-5; 9 nucleotides match TRBD1. The CDR3 totals 14 residues. Trimming took 6 bases from V and 4 from J; bases not matched to a gene: 4. CDR1 and CDR2 from the germline V gene are MNHNS and SASEGT. Here the CDR3 DNA reads TGTGCCAGCAGGACAGGGGGAGAGAATCAGCCCCAGCATTTT. Amino acid sequence: CASRTGGENQPQHF.

The rearrangement uses TRBV15 and TRBJ1-5; 10 nucleotides agree with TRBD1. The length of the CDR3 is 15 residues. CDR1 LNHNV and CDR2 YYDKDF come from the germline V gene (reference sequence). The junction had 2 bases not matched to a gene; V was cut back by 4 bases and J by 2 bases. The CDR3 is CATSTGTGGNQPQHF. The CDR3 region has the DNA TGTGCCACCAGCACCGGGACAGGGGGCAATCAGCCCCAGCATTTT.

This chain's CDR3 is CASWAATNTEAFF. For the CDR3, the DNA is TGTGCCAGTTGGGCAGCTACGAACACTGAAGCTTTCTTT. The chain couples TRBV7-8 to TRBJ1-1; no reliable D call. Trimming took 9 bases from V and 1 from J, leaving 12 bases between them. The CDR3 consists of 13 residues. Germline V gene sequence: CDR1 SGHVS, CDR2 FQNEAQ.

V and J are TRBV27 and TRBJ2-7; D perhaps matches TRBD2 (5 bases). The CDR3 runs to 12 residues. The V and J ends lost 0 bases and 6 bases respectively, with 6 bases between them. Germline assignment: CDR1 MNHEY and CDR2 SMNVEV (reference sequence). The CDR3 here is CASSLSGLEQYF. The CDR3 DNA follows: TGTGCCAGCAGTTTATCAGGACTCGAGCAGTACTTC.

V and J are TRBV14 and TRBJ2-7; a possible D gene is TRBD2 (5 bases). The germline V gene encodes CDR1 SGHDN and CDR2 FVKESK. Trimming pared 2 bases from V and 5 bases from J, leaving 10 bases between. The CDR3 loop spans 13 amino acids. CDR3 coding DNA: TGTGCCAGCAGCCAATCCCGGGGAAACGAGCAGTACTTC. This sequence encodes CASSQSRGNEQYF.

The chain combines TRBV19 with TRBJ1-2, with 7 bases identical to TRBD1. This CDR3 is built from 14 residues. J was trimmed by 4 bases and V by 1 base; bases with no gene match: 3. From germline, CDR1 is LNHDA and CDR2 SQIVND (reference sequence). In DNA, the CDR3 is TGTGCCAGTAGTATAGTAGGGGGCGGCTATGGCTACACCTTC. It codes for CASSIVGGGYGYTF.

This clone was seen more than once but under ten times. The chain links TRBV27 to TRBJ2-3, with a weak D call TRBD2 (6 bases). Germline V gene lookup returns CDR1 MNHEY and CDR2 SMNVEV (reference sequence). Trimming pared 6 bases from V and 0 bases from J, leaving 10 bases between. The CDR3 totals 14 residues. CDR3 loop: CASSPGASTDTQYF. The CDR3 DNA sequence: TGTGCCAGCAGCCCGGGAGCCAGCACAGATACGCAGTATTTT.